These T cell receptor beta chains were read from a single sample in a study of T cell responses to AZD1222 COVID-19 vaccine. Only in-frame clones appear in the TCRdb table, and some are missing; sequencing was by immunoSEQ multiplex PCR. Counted here are 150,000 to 250,000 clones, roughly 90% occurring once; the ten biggest clones make up about 3.5%. The source was peripheral blood, collected 28 days after the second AZD1222 dose. These receptors all stem from an adult who received the AZD1222 COVID-19 vaccine. Both conserved end residues are trimmed from each CDR3. Clone size appears in some rows only: once, few, many, or a class for an expanded clone.

J: TRBJ2-1; size: -; V: TRBV27; CDR3: ASSVFKYNEQF
J: TRBJ1-5; size: -; V: TRBV19; CDR3: ASSIWQGDQPQH
J: TRBJ2-7; size: -; V: TRBV11-2; CDR3: ASSRGLAVGEQY
J: TRBJ1-1; size: -; V: TRBV3-1/TRBV3-2; CDR3: ASSPSTTGWTEAF
J: TRBJ1-6; size: -; V: TRBV5-1; CDR3: ASSLVFGTGLKSPLH
J: TRBJ2-1; size: -; V: TRBV28; CDR3: ASSPRTSGYNEQF
J: TRBJ1-6; size: -; V: TRBV10-1; CDR3: ASSEGMNSPLH
J: TRBJ1-5; size: -; V: TRBV5-1; CDR3: ASSLGQGVGQPQH
J: TRBJ2-2; size: -; V: TRBV18; CDR3: ASPGLAGAGELF
J: TRBJ2-1; size: once; V: TRBV10-3; CDR3: AISDPSGRPYNEQF
J: TRBJ1-2; size: once; V: TRBV7-2; CDR3: ASSLEASGYGYT
J: TRBJ2-1; size: -; V: TRBV5-1; CDR3: ASSLGSHNEQF
J: TRBJ1-2; size: -; V: TRBV18; CDR3: ASSPSVGRGGSYGYT
J: TRBJ2-2; size: -; V: TRBV5-1; CDR3: ASSLASGRQGARTGELF
J: TRBJ2-3; size: once; V: TRBV27; CDR3: ASGLLSGSDTDTQY
J: TRBJ1-2; size: -; V: TRBV2; CDR3: ASSGDSTNYGYT
J: TRBJ1-5; size: few; V: TRBV19; CDR3: ATEVPGDGNQPQH
J: TRBJ2-7; size: few; V: TRBV7-8; CDR3: ASSSALQTSASYEQY
J: TRBJ1-2; size: -; V: TRBV6-5; CDR3: ASSYSDRDKGYT
J: TRBJ1-5; size: -; V: TRBV30; CDR3: AWSGGRGPQPQH
J: TRBJ2-1; size: -; V: TRBV19; CDR3: ASSISSLAGSSYNEQF
J: TRBJ1-5; size: -; V: TRBV24-1; CDR3: ATSDPRTGTSNQPQH
J: TRBJ2-7; size: -; V: TRBV3-1/TRBV3-2; CDR3: ASSSSYEQY
J: TRBJ2-2; size: -; V: TRBV7-9; CDR3: ASSLASAGELF
J: TRBJ1-2; size: -; V: TRBV29-1; CDR3: SVDRGQGGYT
J: TRBJ2-7; size: -; V: TRBV3-1/TRBV3-2; CDR3: ASGSGRGAYEQY
J: TRBJ2-5; size: -; V: TRBV18; CDR3: ASSLTIDSPLETQY
J: TRBJ1-1; size: -; V: TRBV30; CDR3: AWIMLTGWDTEAF
J: TRBJ2-7; size: -; V: TRBV5-6; CDR3: ASSSPSGRATYEQY
J: TRBJ1-1; size: -; V: TRBV7-2; CDR3: ASRGQMNTEAF
J: TRBJ2-3; size: -; V: TRBV6-4; CDR3: ASSDTADLTDTQY
J: TRBJ2-7; size: -; V: TRBV28; CDR3: ASSTSGTGLYEQY
J: TRBJ2-5; size: few; V: TRBV30; CDR3: AWSVQETQY
J: TRBJ1-2; size: -; V: TRBV19; CDR3: ASSISRVSGYGYT
J: TRBJ1-2; size: -; V: TRBV27; CDR3: ASSTTGSYGYT
J: TRBJ2-7; size: -; V: TRBV11-1; CDR3: ASSSKGQGPYEQY
J: TRBJ1-5; size: few; V: TRBV3-1/TRBV3-2; CDR3: ASSRSGTGEGSNQPQH
J: TRBJ2-2; size: -; V: TRBV30; CDR3: AWGDRLAGELF
J: TRBJ2-3; size: -; V: TRBV6-5; CDR3: ASRQGYGSDTQY
J: TRBJ1-1; size: -; V: TRBV27; CDR3: ASSLGQGTTEAF
J: TRBJ1-1; size: -; V: TRBV2; CDR3: ASWWNTEAF
J: TRBJ1-6; size: -; V: TRBV7-3; CDR3: ASSPGFGPSYNSPLH
J: TRBJ2-1; size: -; V: TRBV10-2; CDR3: ASLGAGVTSYNEQF
J: TRBJ2-3; size: -; V: TRBV7-6; CDR3: ASSLKIRTYTDTQY
J: TRBJ1-5; size: once; V: TRBV2; CDR3: ASTAENSNQPQH